This TCR beta chain derives from a study of PD-1 blockade in classical Hodgkin lymphoma. The CDR3 has 14 residues. Trimming cost V 3 bases and J 7 bases; bases outside gene matches: 11. Germline CDR1 reads GTSNPN; CDR2 reads SVGIG (reference sequence). TCRdb's table, derived via immunoSEQ multiplex PCR, lists solely in-frame clones and lacks some. Altogether some 4,500 clones are present, approximately 67% being singletons, with the ten largest covering approximately 29%. The sample's time point: cycle 4 day 1 (C4D1), after more than five weeks of nivolumab. Brentuximab vedotin exposure varied, and every patient relapsed after autologous stem cell transplantation.

The sequence was collected from a human donor with classical Hodgkin lymphoma. The rearrangement links TRBV30 to TRBJ2-7; 8 positions match TRBD1. The sequencing used peripheral blood mononuclear cells (PBMCs), collected before the fourth cycle of nivolumab. CDR3 region: CAWRRTGTRSEQYF. CDR3 nucleotides: TGTGCCTGGAGAAGGACAGGGACCCGTTCGGAGCAGTACTTC.